The 8 T cell receptor beta chains reported below all come from one sample, sequenced in a study of blood T cells in healthy people across ages. The authors ran a second PCR of roughly 6 to 12 cycles using a sample-barcoded 5' primer and a J-beta primer mix. TCRdb called the 5' RACE reads again in MiXCR, with one record for every CDR3 protein. This table holds about 670,000 distinct CDR3 sequences, roughly two fifths found once. Sequenced material: blood. Receptors originate from an elderly man in good health.

This clonotype was seen only a few times. Here the CDR3 reads CASRTPGQHSNYGYTF. In nucleotides, the CDR3 is TGTGCCAGCAGAACTCCGGGACAGCATTCTAACTATGGCTACACCTTC. The chain uses TRBV6-2 or TRBV6-3 and TRBJ1-2; TRBD1 matches 7 bases. CDR3 length: 16 amino acids. V gave up 6 bases and J gave up 0 bases; unmatched junction bases: 10. Germline V gene lookup returns CDR1 MNHEY and CDR2 SVGEGT.

The chain links TRBV7-2 to TRBJ2-7, with unresolved D. Trimming stripped 0 bases from V and 1 base from J, with 7 bases between. Germline V gives CDR1 SGHTA, CDR2 FQGNSA. This CDR3 is built from 14 residues. CDR3 sequence: CASSLAVGSYEQYF. The CDR3 region has the DNA TGTGCCAGCAGCTTAGCTGTGGGGTCCTACGAGCAGTACTTC.

The chain links TRBV15 to TRBJ2-7; D may correspond to TRBD1 or TRBD2 (6 bases each). This CDR3 comprises 16 residues. V was pared by 0 bases and J by 2 bases, with 14 bases between. CDR1 is LNHNV, CDR2 YYDKDF, per germline (reference sequence). This CDR3 is CATSREGAGEAYEQYF. The CDR3 region has the DNA TGTGCCACCAGCAGAGAAGGTGCAGGGGAGGCCTACGAGCAGTACTTC.

This chain connects TRBV10-3 to TRBJ2-1, with D tentatively TRBD1 (5 bases). Trimming cost V 6 bases and J 5 bases, with 14 bases left between them. The germline V gene has CDR1 ENHRY and CDR2 SYGVKD. The CDR3 contains 14 residues. The DNA for the CDR3 is TGTGCCATCAGCAAATCCCAACAGGACAATGAGCAGTTCTTC. This codes for CAISKSQQDNEQFF.

The chain has TRBV6-1 and TRBJ2-7, with D possibly TRBD1 on 7 matching bases. V lost 4 bases and J 11 bases, leaving 18 bases between the germline ends. Germline V gene lookup returns CDR1 MNHNS and CDR2 SASEGT. The CDR3 loop spans 13 amino acids. The CDR3 protein is CASSVSRGDRKYF. For the CDR3, the DNA is TGTGCCAGCAGTGTTTCCAGGGGGGATCGAAAGTACTTC.

The chain employs TRBV6-2 or TRBV6-3 and TRBJ2-5, with no clear D. The germline gives CDR1 MNHEY, CDR2 SVGEGT. The V end was cut by 4 bases, the J end by 5 bases, with 8 bases between. The CDR3 covers 12 residues. CDR3 amino acids: CASSFPVETQYF. In DNA, the CDR3 is TGTGCCAGCAGTTTCCCCGTTGAGACCCAGTACTTC.

A few counts support this clonotype. CDR3 DNA sequence: TGTGCCAGCAGCTTGTGGGACAGGGGGCTGGTCTATGGCTACACCTTC. Amino acids: CASSLWDRGLVYGYTF. This rearrangement joins TRBV5-6 to TRBJ1-2; 12 positions match TRBD1. This CDR3 region has 16 residues. Germline V gives CDR1 SGHDT, CDR2 YYEEEE. V was pared by 1 base and J by 4 bases, with 5 bases of the junction left unmatched.

In its sample, this clonotype was seen many times. The CDR3 nucleotides are TGCAGTGCTAGGGTAGCGGGGGGGCAGCCCTACAATGAGCAGTTCTTC. Its protein is CSARVAGGQPYNEQFF. This chain links TRBV20-1 with TRBJ2-1, with 11 bases fitting TRBD2. This CDR3 region has 16 residues. Germline V CDR1 and CDR2: DFQATT, SNEGSKA (reference sequence). The V segment lost 3 bases and the J segment 2 bases; nucleotides outside the gene matches: 6.